These T cell receptor beta chains were read from a single sample in a study of blood T cell repertoires in COVID-19. Sequenced by immunoSEQ multiplex PCR; TCRdb stores in-frame clones only, minus some. The table includes approximately 300,000 clones, roughly 88% detected once. Sequenced material: peripheral blood. These receptors all come from a woman aged 50 to 60 with acute or convalescent COVID-19. Each CDR3 is given with its conserved first and last residue. A D gene is named only where the DNA matches it firmly. Not all rows give a size; the values are once, few, many and, for expanded clones, a class.

V gene	clone size	J gene	D gene	CDR3 protein	CDR3 DNA
TRBV14	.	TRBJ2-7	TRBD1	CASSRTGTAEVMNF	TGTGCCAGCAGCCGGACCGGGACAGCGGAAGTCATGAACTTC
TRBV6-5	.	TRBJ2-3	TRBD1	CASSYPDRVTDTQYF	TGTGCCAGCAGTTACCCGGACAGGGTAACAGATACGCAGTATTTT
TRBV27	few	TRBJ2-1	TRBD2	CASSLAGGTYNEQFF	TGTGCCAGCAGTCTGGCGGGAGGGACCTACAATGAGCAGTTCTTC
TRBV5-1	once	TRBJ1-4	.	CASSPERGAGEKLFF	TGCGCCAGCAGCCCGGAGCGGGGGGCGGGGGAAAAACTGTTTTTT
TRBV10-3	few	TRBJ2-3	TRBD2	CAISESAGVSDTQYF	TGTGCCATCAGTGAGTCAGCGGGAGTTTCAGATACGCAGTATTTT
TRBV28	.	TRBJ1-2	TRBD1	CASSLRQGDGYTF	TGTGCCAGCAGTTTGCGACAGGGGGATGGCTACACCTTC
TRBV29-1	.	TRBJ2-7	TRBD2	CSVERLAGAYEQYF	TGCAGCGTTGAGAGGCTAGCGGGGGCCTACGAGCAGTACTTC
TRBV27	.	TRBJ2-1	TRBD2	CASSLIGIAGVNEQFF	TGTGCCAGCAGTTTAATTGGAATAGCGGGAGTCAATGAGCAGTTCTTC
TRBV4-1	few	TRBJ1-3	TRBD1	CASSPDRGLGNTIYF	TGCGCCAGCAGCCCGGACAGGGGGCTTGGAAACACCATATATTTT
TRBV7-2	.	TRBJ2-3	.	CASSRGGQGTDTQYF	TGTGCCAGCAGCAGGGGGGGGCAGGGCACAGATACGCAGTATTTT
TRBV5-8	.	TRBJ1-5	.	CASSPRIQGQPQHF	TGTGCCAGCAGCCCTCGGATACAGGGACAGCCCCAGCATTTT
TRBV5-1	.	TRBJ1-5	TRBD1	CASSEGQDSGNQPQHF	TGCGCCAGCAGCGAAGGACAGGATTCTGGTAATCAGCCCCAGCATTTT
TRBV28	.	TRBJ1-2	.	CASEEDGYTF	TGTGCCAGCGAGGAGGATGGCTACACCTTC
TRBV24-1	.	TRBJ2-3	.	CATSEGLSRGDTQYF	TGTGCCACCAGTGAGGGTCTGTCCCGGGGGGATACGCAGTATTTT
TRBV9	.	TRBJ2-1	TRBD2	CASSVGGLAGGEQFF	TGTGCCAGCAGCGTGGGCGGGCTAGCGGGAGGTGAGCAGTTCTTC
TRBV18	.	TRBJ1-5	TRBD1	CASKKGANQPQHF	TGTGCCAGCAAGAAGGGGGCGAATCAGCCCCAGCATTTT
TRBV3-1/TRBV3-2	.	TRBJ1-2	.	CASSQRGEGYTF	TGTGCCAGCAGCCAACGGGGGGAGGGCTACACCTTC
TRBV12-3/TRBV12-4	.	TRBJ2-7	.	CASTPWGAYEQYF	TGTGCCAGCACCCCTTGGGGCGCCTACGAGCAGTACTTC
TRBV28	.	TRBJ2-1	.	CASSSRASRDYNEQFF	TGTGCCAGCAGTTCACGGGCTAGCAGAGACTACAATGAGCAGTTCTTC
TRBV6-5	.	TRBJ1-6	.	CASSYSIAGTLHF	TGTGCCAGCAGTTACTCGATAGCAGGGACCCTCCACTTT
TRBV6-5	.	TRBJ2-1	.	CASSFQELDEQFF	TGTGCCAGCAGCTTTCAGGAACTCGATGAGCAGTTCTTC
TRBV5-1	.	TRBJ2-1	TRBD2	CASSLGLAGLNEQFF	TGCGCCAGCAGCCTCGGACTAGCGGGACTCAATGAGCAGTTCTTC
TRBV28	.	TRBJ2-7	TRBD2	CASRTGTSLLNYEQYF	TGTGCCAGCAGGACCGGGACTAGTTTACTGAACTACGAGCAGTACTTC
TRBV29-1	.	TRBJ1-1	TRBD1	CSVGTGSNTEAFF	TGCAGCGTGGGGACAGGCTCGAACACTGAAGCTTTCTTT
TRBV11-2	once	TRBJ1-5	.	CASSLDDIRGNQPQHF	TGTGCCAGCAGCTTAGACGATATCAGGGGCAATCAGCCCCAGCATTTT
TRBV9	.	TRBJ2-7	TRBD2	CASSVDVREVSYEQYF	TGTGCCAGCAGCGTAGATGTGCGGGAGGTATCCTACGAGCAGTACTTC
TRBV3-1/TRBV3-2	.	TRBJ2-4	TRBD1	CASSQWDRSHNIQYF	TGTGCCAGCAGCCAGTGGGACAGGTCCCATAACATTCAGTACTTC